The 12 T cell receptor beta chains below all came from one sample that was sequenced in a study of shared T cell receptors in the human thymus. The table came from immunoSEQ multiplex PCR; TCRdb's copy has only in-frame clones and leaves some out. The sample has about 660,000 clones, 88% seen once; the top ten hold 0.008% to 0.011%. These data also featured in a second study, about human thymus T cells.

The material sequenced was thymocytes. The receptors were gathered from a boy younger than two with a congenital heart defect.

This clone was counted a single time. This rearrangement joins TRBV18 to TRBJ2-7, with 8 bases matching TRBD1. This CDR3 has 18 residues. CDR1 is KGHSH and CDR2 is LQKENI in the germline V gene. V was clipped by 4 bases and J by 2 bases; unmatched bases: 16. The CDR3: CASSLRNSRDRRTYEQYF. The CDR3 coding sequence is TGTGCCAGCTCACTACGTAATAGCCGGGACAGGAGAACCTACGAGCAGTACTTC.

The chain has TRBV6-6 and TRBJ2-3; 8 positions match TRBD2. Trimming took 6 bases from V and 0 from J; bases not matched to a gene: 5. Germline lookup yields CDR1 MNHNY and CDR2 SVGAGI (reference sequence). The CDR3 totals 15 residues. The CDR3 loop is CASRESGSSTDTQYF. Here the CDR3 DNA reads TGTGCCAGCAGAGAGAGCGGGAGTAGCACAGATACGCAGTATTTT.

The chain couples TRBV5-6 to TRBJ2-7; possible D gene TRBD2, 5 bases. CDR3 length: 16 amino acids. Germline V gene data show CDR1 as SGHDT and CDR2 as YYEEEE. V gave up 0 bases and J gave up 6 bases, with 19 bases separating them. This CDR3 reads CASSLGSFVVGSEQYF. The DNA for the CDR3 is TGTGCCAGCAGCTTGGGATCTTTTGTTGTGGGGAGCGAGCAGTACTTC.

The rearrangement uses TRBV27 and TRBJ2-2; 11 bases fit TRBD2. CDR3 size: 18 residues. Germline assignment: CDR1 MNHEY and CDR2 SMNVEV (reference sequence). The junction had 10 bases not matched to a gene; V was cut back by 4 bases and J by 3 bases. DNA of the CDR3: TGTGCCAGCAGTTCTCTTAGCGGGAGGGCACTGGACACCGGGGAGCTGTTTTTT. Protein sequence: CASSSLSGRALDTGELFF.

The genes are TRBV28 and TRBJ2-7; tentatively, D is TRBD2 (6 bases). The V gene lost 4 bases and the J gene lost 2 bases, with 15 bases spanning the gap. The length of the CDR3 is 15 residues. Germline CDR1 MDHEN, CDR2 SYDVKM. CDR3 region: CASSYRDSLPYEQYF. CDR3 nucleotides: TGTGCCAGCAGTTACCGGGACTCTCTCCCCTACGAGCAGTACTTC.

The chain combines TRBV2 with TRBJ2-1; 15 bases align to TRBD2. CDR3 size: 19 residues. Germline V CDR1 and CDR2: SNHLY, FYNNEI. V was pared by 2 bases and J by 0 bases, with 5 bases of the junction left unmatched. The CDR3 region is CASSEPGTSGRLSYNEQFF. CDR3 nucleotide sequence: TGTGCCAGCAGTGAACCCGGGACTAGCGGGAGGCTCTCCTACAATGAGCAGTTCTTC.

The gene calls are TRBV28 and TRBJ2-1, with D perhaps TRBD1 (7 bases). Germline CDR1 and CDR2: MDHEN and SYDVKM. The ends were cut back, 3 bases at V and 4 bases at J, with 13 bases in the middle. The CDR3 loop spans 15 amino acids. The CDR3 loop reads CASSLGQGGYNEQFF. The CDR3 region has the DNA TGTGCCAGCAGTTTGGGGCAGGGGGGTTACAATGAGCAGTTCTTC.

The chain couples TRBV6-6 to TRBJ2-7; 7 bases line up with TRBD1. After removal of 5 bases from V and 5 bases from J, the junction contained 12 bases not matched to a gene. This CDR3 is 15 amino acids long. CDR1 and CDR2 from the germline V gene are MNHNY and SVGAGI (reference sequence). In DNA, the CDR3 is TGTGCCAGCAGTCAATTACAGGGGAACGGGCACGAGCAGTACTTC. Amino acid sequence: CASSQLQGNGHEQYF.

The chain couples TRBV4-3 to TRBJ2-1, with TRBD2 matching 10 bases. The CDR3 is 18 amino acids. The trim removed 4 bases at V and 6 bases at J, leaving 15 bases unmatched. Germline V CDR1 and CDR2: LGHNA, YSLEER. The CDR3 bases are TGCGCCAGCAGCCGCAGAGGGGCAGCGGGAGGGCCTGTCAATGAGCAGTTCTTC. This sequence encodes CASSRRGAAGGPVNEQFF.

This sequence joins TRBV28 and TRBJ1-2, with 11 bases matching TRBD1. Germline trimming cut 7 bases from V and 7 bases from J; bases unmatched to any gene: 14. Germline V gene lookup returns CDR1 MDHEN and CDR2 SYDVKM. The CDR3 sequence is 16 residues long. CDR3 bases: TGTGCCAGCACCCCCGGGACAGGGGGGATTAAAGGTGGCTACACCTTC. It codes for CASTPGTGGIKGGYTF.

J is TRBJ1-2 and V is TRBV5-4; 8 bases match TRBD1. The germline CDR1 and CDR2 sequences are SGHNT and YYREEE (reference sequence). The length of the CDR3 is 16 residues. V lost 0 bases, J lost 7 bases, and 11 bases stayed unmatched. CDR3 coding DNA: TGTGCCAGCAGCTTGGCCTACAGGGGGGGGGACGGTGGCTACACCTTC. Translation: CASSLAYRGGDGGYTF. Filled out from reference TRBV5-4 and TRBJ1-2, the complete variable domain reads ETGVTQSPTHLIKTRGQQVTLRCSSQSGHNTVSWYQQALGQGPQFIFQYYREEENGRGNFPPRFSGLQFPNYSSELNVNALELDDSALYLCASSLAYRGGDGGYTFGSGTRLTVV.

The chain has TRBV28 and TRBJ2-1, with 9 bases aligning to TRBD2. CDR1 and CDR2 (germline): MDHEN, SYDVKM. This CDR3 comprises 20 residues. V gave up 5 bases and J gave up 9 bases; unmatched junction bases: 26. CDR3 DNA sequence: TGTGCCAGCAGTACGGCCCAAAGTTATAGAGCGGGAGGACTCCCTGGTGAGCAGTTCTTC. Its protein is CASSTAQSYRAGGLPGEQFF.